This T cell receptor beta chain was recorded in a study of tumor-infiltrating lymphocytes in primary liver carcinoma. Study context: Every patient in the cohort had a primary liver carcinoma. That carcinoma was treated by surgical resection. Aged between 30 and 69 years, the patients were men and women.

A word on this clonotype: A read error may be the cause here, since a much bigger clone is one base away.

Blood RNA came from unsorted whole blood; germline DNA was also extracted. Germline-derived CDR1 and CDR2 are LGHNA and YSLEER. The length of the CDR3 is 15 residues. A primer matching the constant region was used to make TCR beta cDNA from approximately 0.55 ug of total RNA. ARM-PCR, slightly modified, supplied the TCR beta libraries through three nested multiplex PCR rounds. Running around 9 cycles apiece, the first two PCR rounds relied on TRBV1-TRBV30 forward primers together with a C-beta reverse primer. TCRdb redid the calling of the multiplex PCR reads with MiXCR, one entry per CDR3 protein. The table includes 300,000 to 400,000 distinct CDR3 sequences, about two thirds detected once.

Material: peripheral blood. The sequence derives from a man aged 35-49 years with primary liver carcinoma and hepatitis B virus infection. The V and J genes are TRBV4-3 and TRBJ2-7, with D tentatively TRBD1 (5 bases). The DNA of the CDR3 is TGCGCCGGCAGCCAAGAGGCAAGGGGATCCTACGAGCAGTACTTC. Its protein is CAGSQEARGSYEQYF.